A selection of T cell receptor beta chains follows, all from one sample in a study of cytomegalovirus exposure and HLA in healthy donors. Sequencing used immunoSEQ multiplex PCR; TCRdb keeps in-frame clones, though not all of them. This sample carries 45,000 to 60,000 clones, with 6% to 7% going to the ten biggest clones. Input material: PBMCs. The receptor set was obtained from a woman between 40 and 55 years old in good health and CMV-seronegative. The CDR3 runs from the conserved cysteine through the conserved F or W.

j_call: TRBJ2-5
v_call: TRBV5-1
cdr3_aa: CASSWTAGTSQETQYF

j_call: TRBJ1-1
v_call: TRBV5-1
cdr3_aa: CASSFTSQGDAEAFF

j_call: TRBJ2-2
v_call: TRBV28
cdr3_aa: CASKTTGYNTGELFF

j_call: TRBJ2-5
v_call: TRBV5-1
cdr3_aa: CASSLAGQGGETQYF

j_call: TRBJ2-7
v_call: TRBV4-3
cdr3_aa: CASSQRGDSYNSGEQYF

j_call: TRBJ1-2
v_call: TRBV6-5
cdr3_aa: CASSYSGDGYTF

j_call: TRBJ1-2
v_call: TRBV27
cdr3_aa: CASSTHGEIYGYTF

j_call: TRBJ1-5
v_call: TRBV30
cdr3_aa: CAWRQGADQPQHF

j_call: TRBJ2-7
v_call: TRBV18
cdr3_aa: CASSQLLGQGTSYEQYF

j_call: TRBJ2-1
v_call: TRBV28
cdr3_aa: CASSLSSGRPYNEQFF

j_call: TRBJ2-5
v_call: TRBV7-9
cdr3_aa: CASSHGTKGAETQYF

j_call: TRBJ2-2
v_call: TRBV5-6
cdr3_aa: CASSLLAGGYTGELFF

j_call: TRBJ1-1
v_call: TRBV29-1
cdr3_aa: CSGTEREGAEAFF

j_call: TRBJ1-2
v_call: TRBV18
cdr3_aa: CASALEPGQQSYGYTF

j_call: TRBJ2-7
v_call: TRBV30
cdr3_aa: CAWSAPVAGSYEQYF

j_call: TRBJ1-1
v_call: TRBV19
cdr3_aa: CASRKQGEGTEAFF

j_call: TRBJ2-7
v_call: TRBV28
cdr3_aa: CASSYTGGIYEQYF

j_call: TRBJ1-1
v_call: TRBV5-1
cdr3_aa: CATAGQGTEAFF

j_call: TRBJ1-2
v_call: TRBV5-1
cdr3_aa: CASSLVTSYGYTF

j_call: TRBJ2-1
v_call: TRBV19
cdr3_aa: CASSTGEGYNEQFF

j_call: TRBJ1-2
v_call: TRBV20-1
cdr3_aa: CGVGGARGYTF

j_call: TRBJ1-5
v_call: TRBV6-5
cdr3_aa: CASSYSMWDWPQHF

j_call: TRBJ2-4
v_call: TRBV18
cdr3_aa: CASSPFRGGNIQYF

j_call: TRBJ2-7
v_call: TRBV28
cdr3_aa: CASSVITTYEQYF

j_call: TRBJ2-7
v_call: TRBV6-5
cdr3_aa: CASSYQGSPHEQYF

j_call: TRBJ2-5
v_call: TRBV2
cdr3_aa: CASRLGAGAYQETQYF

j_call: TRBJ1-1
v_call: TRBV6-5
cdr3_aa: CASSYSFRGGTEAFF

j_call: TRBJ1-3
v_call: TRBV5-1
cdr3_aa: CASSPGQGARGNTIYF

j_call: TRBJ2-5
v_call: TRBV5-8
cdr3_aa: CASSFSRQRQETQYF

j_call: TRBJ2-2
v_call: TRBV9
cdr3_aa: CASSAQGANTGELFF

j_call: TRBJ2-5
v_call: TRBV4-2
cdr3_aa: CASSRTAGNQENQYF

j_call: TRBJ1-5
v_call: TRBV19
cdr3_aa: CASSPDRDNQPQHF

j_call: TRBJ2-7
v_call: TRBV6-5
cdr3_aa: CASSYSGLGPYEQYF

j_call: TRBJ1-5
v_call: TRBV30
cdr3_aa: CAWSEGQARGNQPQHF

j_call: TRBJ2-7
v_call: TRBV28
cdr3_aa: CASGDRRVGEQYF

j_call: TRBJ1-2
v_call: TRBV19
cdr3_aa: CASSSDRDYGYTF

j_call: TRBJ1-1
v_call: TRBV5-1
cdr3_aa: CASSPTRDSRNTEAFF

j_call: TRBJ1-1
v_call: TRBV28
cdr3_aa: CASSLSGGTEAFF

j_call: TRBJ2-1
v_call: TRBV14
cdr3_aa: CASSQRQGIYNEQFF

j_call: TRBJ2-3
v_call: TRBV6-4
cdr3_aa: CASSVGLSTDTQYF

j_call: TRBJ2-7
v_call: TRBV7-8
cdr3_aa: CASSWRRDRPTYEQYF

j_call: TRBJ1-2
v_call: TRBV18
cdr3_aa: CASSPPGGVYGYTF

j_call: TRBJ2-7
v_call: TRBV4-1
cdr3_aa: CASSQDLAFRKEQYF

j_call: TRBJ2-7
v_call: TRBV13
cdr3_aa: CASSSRARGVQYF

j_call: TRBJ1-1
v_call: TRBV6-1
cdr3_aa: CASSDRDRSLEAFF

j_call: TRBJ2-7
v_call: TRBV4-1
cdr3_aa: CASSHEWPAGGSIGAYEQYF

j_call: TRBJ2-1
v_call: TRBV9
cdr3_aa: CASSVGLEDEQFF

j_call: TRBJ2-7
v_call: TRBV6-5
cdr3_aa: CASRAGVADAYEQYF

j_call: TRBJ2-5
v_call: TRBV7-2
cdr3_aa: CASSFDRATETQYF

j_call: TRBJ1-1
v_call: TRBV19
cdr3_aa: CASSPGFGFVNTEAFF

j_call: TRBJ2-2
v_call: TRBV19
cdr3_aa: CASKQGADTGELFF

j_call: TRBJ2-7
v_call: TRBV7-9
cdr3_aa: CASSPSPGGPTYEQYF

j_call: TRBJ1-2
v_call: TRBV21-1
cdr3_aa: CASSKKIGQGDYYGYTF

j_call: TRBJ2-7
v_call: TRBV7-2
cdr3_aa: CASSFSGRTEQYF

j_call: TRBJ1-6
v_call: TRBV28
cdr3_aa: CASDPGVSPLHF

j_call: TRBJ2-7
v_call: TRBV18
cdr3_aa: CASSPPAGGPSHEQYF

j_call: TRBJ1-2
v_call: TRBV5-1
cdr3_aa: CASSLGTFNYGYTF

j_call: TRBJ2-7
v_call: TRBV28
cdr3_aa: CASSSQQGMVHEQYF